The 10 T cell receptor beta chains reported below all come from one sample, sequenced in a study of breast tumors, draining lymph nodes, adjacent tissues (dated by TCRdb to between 2015 and 2016). The axillary draining lymph nodes of breast cancer patients were the source of the lymph node samples. Library prep was done by multiplex PCR. Sequencing was performed on an Illumina HiSeq 2000. In-frame beta chains were kept once TCRdb had trimmed the public reads at Q25 with fastp and called clones with MiXCR. Each CDR3 protein appears once, grouped with its most common genes and DNA. Recorded for this sample are about 180,000 distinct CDR3 sequences; 30% to 35% of them occurred a single time. 3.5% to 4.5% of the sample goes to the ten largest clones. The sequencing input was axillary lymph node tissue. These receptors all come from a female donor with breast cancer. Some clones in this sample may be carry-over from other donors' samples.

The chain carries TRBV2 and TRBJ2-6; the D is unclear. CDR1 is SNHLY and CDR2 is FYNNEI in the germline V gene. Trimming shortened V by 1 base and J by 0 bases, and 10 bases separated the two germline ends. The CDR3 length is 17 residues. The CDR3, as DNA: TGTGCCAGCAGTGAAGAGGGCAGCGCCTCTGGGGCCAACGTCCTGACTTTC. It codes for CASSEEGSASGANVLTF. Looking up the rest from reference TRBV2 and TRBJ2-6 gives the full variable domain: EPEVTQTPSHQVTQMGQEVILRCVPISNHLYFYWYRQILGQKVEFLVSFYNNEISEKSEIFDDQFSVERPDGSNFTLKIRSTKLEDSAMYFCASSEEGSASGANVLTFGAGSRLTVL.

Note on this clonotype: Given the absence of the conserved phenylalanine or tryptophan at the CDR3 end, a read error is likely. This sequence joins TRBV7-9 and TRBJ1-2; D gene unclear. From germline, CDR1 is SEHNR and CDR2 FQNEAQ (reference sequence). This CDR3 spans 12 amino acids. CDR3 protein: CASSFPMDGYTL. In nucleotides, the CDR3 is TGCGCCAGCAGCTTTCCAATGGATGGCTACACCCTC.

This clonotype occurred many times. This chain connects TRBV7-9 to TRBJ1-5; D is uncertain. In germline, CDR1 is SEHNR, CDR2 FQNEAQ (reference sequence). The CDR3 is 14 residues long. V lost 3 bases and J 0 bases, leaving 6 bases between the germline ends. The CDR3 DNA follows: TGTGCCAGCAGCTTTTCGGGTAGCAATCAGCCCCAGCATTTT. Its translation: CASSFSGSNQPQHF.

This chain connects TRBV19 to TRBJ2-3; D gene unclear. Per germline, CDR1 LNHDA and CDR2 SQIVND (reference sequence). The length of the CDR3 is 14 residues. The CDR3, as DNA: TGTGCTAGAGGAGTGAGATCTAGCACAGATACGCAGTATTTT. Translated, it gives CARGVRSSTDTQYF.

In the case of this clonotype: A much larger clone sits a single nucleotide away, making a read error possible. This chain connects TRBV6-1 to TRBJ2-5; 7 bases line up with TRBD2. The CDR3 is 14 amino acids. J was trimmed by 5 bases and V by 6 bases; bases with no gene match: 9. From germline, CDR1 is MNHNS and CDR2 SASEGT. CDR3: CASRLLGLPETQYF. The CDR3 DNA reads TGTGCCAGCAGACTACTGGGACTACCGGAGACCCAGTACTTC.

Concerning this clonotype: With a much larger clone just one base away, this may be a read error. The V gene is TRBV18, the J gene TRBJ2-3, with D unresolved. Germline V lookup: CDR1 KGHSH, CDR2 LQKENI. The CDR3 loop spans 15 amino acids. Here the CDR3 reads CAGSPLAASTDTQYF. CDR3 nucleotide sequence: TGTGCCGGCTCACCATTGGCAGCTAGCACAGATACGCAGTATTTT.

This clonotype has a count of ten or more. The gene calls are TRBV7-8 and TRBJ2-7; 9 positions agree with TRBD1. Germline V lookup: CDR1 SGHVS, CDR2 FQNEAQ. This CDR3 region has 16 residues. V lost 1 base, J lost 3 bases, and 7 bases stayed unmatched. The CDR3 DNA reads TGTGCCAGCAGCTTAGAATCCGGGACAGGGAACTACGAGCAGTACTTC. Residues: CASSLESGTGNYEQYF.

For this clonotype: This may come from a read error, since a much larger clone is one base off. The chain joins TRBV20-1 to TRBJ2-7; weak D call: TRBD1 (5 bases). Trimming left V 6 bases short and J 4 bases short, with 19 bases between. Germline CDR1 reads DFQATT; CDR2 reads SNEGSKA (reference sequence). The CDR3 runs to 14 residues. In DNA form, the CDR3 reads TGCAGTGCATCGACAGCAGGACCGGCTTACGAGCAGTACTTC. Translating gives CSASTAGPAYEQYF.

Ten or more counts support this clonotype. CDR3 loop: CASSIGLAGVTDTQYF. DNA of the CDR3: TGTGCCAGTAGTATCGGACTAGCGGGGGTGACAGATACGCAGTATTTT. This chain links TRBV19 with TRBJ2-3; the match to TRBD2 covers 13 bases. The CDR3 spans 16 residues. The junction had 3 bases not matched to a gene; V was cut back by 3 bases and J by 3 bases. The germline CDR1 and CDR2 sequences are LNHDA and SQIVND (reference sequence).

This clonotype was counted ten times or more. The chain has TRBV9 and TRBJ2-3; no clear D. V was pared by 0 bases and J by 2 bases, with 13 bases between. CDR1 is SGDLS, CDR2 YYNGEE, per germline. The CDR3 runs to 16 residues. CDR3 in amino acids: CASSVGGVKTTDTQYF. The CDR3 DNA is TGTGCCAGCAGCGTAGGTGGGGTCAAGACCACAGATACGCAGTATTTT. Complete variable domain (other parts from reference TRBV9 and TRBJ2-3): DSGVTQTPKHLITATGQRVTLRCSPRSGDLSVYWYQQSLDQGLQFLIQYYNGEERAKGNILERFSAQQFPDLHSELNLSSLELGDSALYFCASSVGGVKTTDTQYFGPGTRLTVL.